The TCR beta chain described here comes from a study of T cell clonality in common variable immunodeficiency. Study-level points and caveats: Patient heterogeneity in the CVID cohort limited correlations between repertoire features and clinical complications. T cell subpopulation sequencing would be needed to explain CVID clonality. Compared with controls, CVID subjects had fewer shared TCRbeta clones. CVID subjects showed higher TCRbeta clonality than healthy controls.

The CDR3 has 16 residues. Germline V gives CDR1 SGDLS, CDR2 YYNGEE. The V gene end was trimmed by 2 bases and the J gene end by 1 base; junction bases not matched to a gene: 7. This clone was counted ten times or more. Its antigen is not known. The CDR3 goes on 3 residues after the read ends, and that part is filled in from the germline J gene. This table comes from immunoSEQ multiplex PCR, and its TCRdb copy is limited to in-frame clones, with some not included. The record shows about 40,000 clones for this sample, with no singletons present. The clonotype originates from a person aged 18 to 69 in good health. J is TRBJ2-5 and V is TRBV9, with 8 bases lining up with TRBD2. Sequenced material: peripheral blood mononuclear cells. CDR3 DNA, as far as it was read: TGTGCCAGCAGCGTGGGCATAGCGGGGAGCCAAGAGACC. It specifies CASSVGIAGSQET. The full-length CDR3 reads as CASSVGIAGSQETQYF. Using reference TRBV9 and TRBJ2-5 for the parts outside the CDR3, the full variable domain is DSGVTQTPKHLITATGQRVTLRCSPRSGDLSVYWYQQSLDQGLQFLIQYYNGEERAKGNILERFSAQQFPDLHSELNLSSLELGDSALYFCASSVGIAGSQETQYFGPGTRLLVL.